This is a list of T cell receptor beta chains from one sample in a study of cytomegalovirus exposure and HLA in healthy donors. Some clones are missing from TCRdb's copy, which holds only in-frame ones; the method was immunoSEQ multiplex PCR. In the table there are 150,000 to 200,000 clones, roughly 77% of which are singletons. The material sequenced was PBMCs. The source of these receptors is a middle-aged man in good health and CMV-seropositive. CDR3s include the opening cysteine and the closing phenylalanine or tryptophan. A D gene is named only where the DNA matches it firmly. Clone size appears in some rows only: once, few, many, or a class for an expanded clone.

CDR3	DNA	V	size	D	length	J
CASSGILGQEGLEAFF	TGTGCCAGCAGCGGGATTCTCGGACAGGAGGGGCTGGAAGCTTTCTTT	TRBV7-9	few	TRBD1	16	TRBJ1-1
CASSQGGEGAEQYF	TGTGCCAGCAGTCAGGGGGGAGAGGGGGCAGAGCAGTACTTC	TRBV2	.	.	14	TRBJ2-7
CATSRDRGEYGYTF	TGTGCCACCAGCAGAGATAGGGGCGAGTATGGCTACACCTTC	TRBV15	few	.	14	TRBJ1-2
CASGGDRGLPHGYTF	TGTGCCAGCGGGGGGGACAGGGGGCTCCCCCATGGCTACACCTTC	TRBV9	.	TRBD1	15	TRBJ1-2
CASSSSGGRGDTQYF	TGCGCCAGCAGCTCAAGCGGGGGGCGGGGAGATACGCAGTATTTT	TRBV5-1	.	TRBD2	15	TRBJ2-3
CASSLARLGNTGELFF	TGCGCCAGCAGCTTGGCACGACTGGGGAACACCGGGGAGCTGTTTTTT	TRBV5-1	once	.	16	TRBJ2-2
CASSKQHGGVKNEKLFF	TGTGCCAGCAGCAAACAGCACGGAGGGGTAAAAAATGAAAAACTGTTTTTT	TRBV21-1	few	.	17	TRBJ1-4
CASQLGQVYNEQFF	TGTGCTAGTCAGTTGGGACAGGTATACAATGAGCAGTTCTTC	TRBV12-5	.	TRBD1	14	TRBJ2-1
CASWEGTGYPGELFF	TGCGCCAGCTGGGAAGGGACAGGGTATCCCGGGGAGCTGTTTTTT	TRBV5-1	.	TRBD1	15	TRBJ2-2
CASSVYVAPDTQYF	TGTGCCAGCAGCGTTTACGTGGCACCAGATACGCAGTATTTT	TRBV9	few	.	14	TRBJ2-3
CASSSAGKGNYGYTF	TGTGCCAGCAGTTCGGCAGGGAAAGGGAACTATGGCTACACCTTC	TRBV6-5	.	.	15	TRBJ1-2
CASSPTGSGELFF	TGCGCCAGCAGCCCGACAGGATCCGGGGAGCTGTTTTTT	TRBV5-1	.	.	13	TRBJ2-2
CASSDRLAGEQYF	TGTGCCAGCAGCGATAGACTAGCGGGGGAGCAGTACTTC	TRBV7-2	few	TRBD2	13	TRBJ2-7
CASANNKRGGRAGNEQFF	TGTGCCAGCGCCAATAATAAGCGGGGGGGCAGGGCGGGCAATGAGCAGTTCTTC	TRBV9	once	TRBD2	18	TRBJ2-1
CASRGRSGEGRRETQYF	TGTGCCAGCAGAGGACGTAGCGGGGAGGGCCGACGAGAGACCCAGTACTTC	TRBV2	.	TRBD2	17	TRBJ2-5
CASRTNRGPYEQYF	TGTGCCAGCAGGACTAACAGGGGACCCTACGAGCAGTACTTC	TRBV2	.	TRBD1	14	TRBJ2-7
CASSLGQVLDTEAFF	TGTGCCAGCTCACTTGGACAGGTTCTGGACACTGAAGCTTTCTTT	TRBV18	.	TRBD1	15	TRBJ1-1
CASSQAVTDTQYF	TGCGCCAGCAGCCAAGCAGTTACAGATACGCAGTATTTT	TRBV4-3	once	.	13	TRBJ2-3
CSVALGLGTEAFF	TGCAGCGTCGCTCTGGGGCTTGGCACTGAAGCTTTCTTT	TRBV29-1	.	.	13	TRBJ1-1
CASSVFSEPYGYTF	TGTGCCAGCAGTGTTTTCTCGGAGCCCTATGGCTACACCTTC	TRBV6-1	few	.	14	TRBJ1-2
CASSFVWNTEAFF	TGTGCCAGCAGCTTCGTTTGGAACACTGAAGCTTTCTTT	TRBV7-9	.	.	13	TRBJ1-1
CASSTGQGVGNQPQHF	TGTGCCAGTAGTACCGGACAAGGGGTAGGTAATCAGCCCCAGCATTTT	TRBV19	once	.	16	TRBJ1-5
CASSLLGRAGNQPQHF	TGTGCCAGCAGTTTACTGGGCAGGGCTGGCAATCAGCCCCAGCATTTT	TRBV27	.	.	16	TRBJ1-5
CASGDTTYEQYF	TGTGCCAGCGGGGACACGACCTACGAGCAGTACTTC	TRBV27	.	.	12	TRBJ2-7
CASSRDRGADTQYF	TGTGCCAGCAGCCGTGACAGGGGAGCAGATACGCAGTATTTT	TRBV7-9	few	TRBD1	14	TRBJ2-3
CASSPYQGKLFF	TGTGCCAGCAGTCCCTACCAGGGAAAACTGTTTTTT	TRBV6-5	.	.	12	TRBJ1-4
CASTSGTSGRAGSETQYF	TGCGCCAGCACCTCCGGGACTAGCGGGAGGGCGGGGTCAGAGACCCAGTACTTC	TRBV5-1	.	TRBD2	18	TRBJ2-5
CASRGLASNEQFF	TGTGCCAGCAGGGGGCTAGCGAGCAATGAGCAGTTCTTC	TRBV27	.	.	13	TRBJ2-1
CASSVDLAGGELFF	TGTGCCAGCAGCGTAGATCTAGCGGGGGGGGAGCTGTTTTTT	TRBV9	.	TRBD2	14	TRBJ2-2
CASSPTRGGIYEQYF	TGTGCCAGCAGCCCGACGAGGGGGGGGATCTACGAGCAGTACTTC	TRBV7-2	.	.	15	TRBJ2-7
CAFNQGNYGYTF	TGTGCCTTCAACCAGGGGAACTATGGCTACACCTTC	TRBV30	.	.	12	TRBJ1-2
CAISGGGTGEEKLFF	TGTGCCATCAGTGGAGGCGGGACAGGGGAAGAAAAACTGTTTTTT	TRBV10-3	.	TRBD1	15	TRBJ1-4
CAWSVTGDQPQHF	TGTGCCTGGAGTGTTACAGGGGATCAGCCCCAGCATTTT	TRBV30	once	TRBD1	13	TRBJ1-5
CASSQTEGAGYEQYF	TGTGCCAGCAGCCAGACGGAGGGGGCCGGGTACGAGCAGTACTTC	TRBV9	.	.	15	TRBJ2-7
CASRGGLAGEQYF	TGTGCCAGTAGGGGGGGGCTAGCCGGCGAGCAGTACTTC	TRBV19	.	.	13	TRBJ2-7
CASRPYRGDTGELFF	TGTGCCAGCAGACCCTACAGGGGCGACACCGGGGAGCTGTTTTTT	TRBV2	.	TRBD1	15	TRBJ2-2
CASSNDTYQETQYF	TGTGCCAGCAGCAACGACACCTACCAAGAGACCCAGTACTTC	TRBV11-3	few	.	14	TRBJ2-5
CASSLGVSDNTGELFF	TGTGCCAGCAGCTTGGGAGTAAGCGACAACACCGGGGAGCTGTTTTTT	TRBV7-9	.	.	16	TRBJ2-2
CASSPVGTINEQYF	TGTGCCAGCAGCCCAGTGGGGACTATCAACGAACAGTACTTC	TRBV7-2	.	TRBD2	14	TRBJ2-7
CASSLSKTGGNPYEQYF	TGCGCCAGCAGCTTGTCCAAGACAGGGGGCAACCCCTACGAGCAGTACTTC	TRBV5-1	.	TRBD1	17	TRBJ2-7
CASSLGGYEQYF	TGTGCCAGCAGTTTAGGCGGCTACGAGCAGTACTTC	TRBV28	.	.	12	TRBJ2-7
CASSFPTDSQHF	TGTGCCAGCAGCTTCCCCACGGACTCCCAGCATTTT	TRBV5-8	once	.	12	TRBJ1-5
CASSIGGGHYGYTF	TGTGCCAGTAGTATCGGCGGAGGGCACTATGGCTACACCTTC	TRBV19	.	.	14	TRBJ1-2
CASSTGGAGSPLHF	TGTGCCAGCAGTACGGGGGGGGCTGGTTCACCCCTCCACTTT	TRBV5-6	once	.	14	TRBJ1-6
CASTRGETQYF	TGTGCCAGCACCCGCGGGGAGACCCAGTACTTC	TRBV6-5	.	.	11	TRBJ2-5
CAISESESDGYTF	TGTGCCATCAGTGAGTCGGAAAGCGACGGCTACACCTTC	TRBV10-3	.	.	13	TRBJ1-2